This T cell receptor (beta chain) was found in a study of T cell repertoires in cytomegalovirus infection. In the study overall: The authors relied on CMV epitopes, both recently identified HLA-C-restricted and well-studied HLA-B-restricted.

Regarding the study as a whole: The response measured ex vivo was dominated by TCR beta clonotypes (HLA-C-restricted and CMV-specific). Summed public TCR beta family frequency identified CMV carriers bearing the relevant HLA.

With regard to this clonotype: Its cognate antigen is unknown.

This CDR3 region has 14 residues. Germline values: CDR1 MGHDK, CDR2 SYGVNS. The V and J ends lost 4 bases and 2 bases, in that order; junction bases with no gene match: 5. TCRdb analysed the reads with MiXCR anew, one entry per CDR3 protein. The sample includes 360,000 or so distinct CDR3 sequences, roughly a third of them seen just once. This clonotype was obtained from a human donor in good health (CMV status not recorded). Some clones in this sample may be carry-over from other donors' samples. The rearrangement links TRBV25-1 to TRBJ2-7; 7 nucleotides match TRBD2. This specimen consisted of cultured PBMCs, obtained from culture after CMV antigen stimulation. CDR3 protein: CASSGTRAPYEQYF. CDR3 bases: TGTGCCAGCAGTGGGACTAGGGCCCCCTACGAGCAGTACTTC.